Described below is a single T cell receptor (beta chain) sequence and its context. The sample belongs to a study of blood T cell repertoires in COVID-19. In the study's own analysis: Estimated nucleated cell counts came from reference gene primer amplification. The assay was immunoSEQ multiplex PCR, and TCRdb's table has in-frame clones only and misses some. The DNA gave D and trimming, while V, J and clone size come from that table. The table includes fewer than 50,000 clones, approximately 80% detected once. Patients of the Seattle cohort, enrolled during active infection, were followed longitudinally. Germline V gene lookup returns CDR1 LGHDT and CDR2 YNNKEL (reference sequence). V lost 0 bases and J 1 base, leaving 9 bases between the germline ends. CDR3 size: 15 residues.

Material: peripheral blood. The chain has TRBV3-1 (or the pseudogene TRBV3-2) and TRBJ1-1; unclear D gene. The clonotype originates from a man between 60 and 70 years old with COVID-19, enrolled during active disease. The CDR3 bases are TGTGCCAGCAGCCAAGAGGGCACCGGGAACACTGAAGCTTTCTTT. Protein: CASSQEGTGNTEAFF.